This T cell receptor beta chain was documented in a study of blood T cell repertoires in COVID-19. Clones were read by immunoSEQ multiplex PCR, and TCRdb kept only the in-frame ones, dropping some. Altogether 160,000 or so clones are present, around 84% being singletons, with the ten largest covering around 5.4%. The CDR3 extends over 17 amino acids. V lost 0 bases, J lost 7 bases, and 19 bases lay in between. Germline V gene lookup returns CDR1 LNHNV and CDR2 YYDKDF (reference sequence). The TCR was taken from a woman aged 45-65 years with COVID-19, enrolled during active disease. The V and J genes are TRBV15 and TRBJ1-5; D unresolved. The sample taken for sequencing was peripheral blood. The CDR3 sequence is CATSREIEDFDFQPQHF. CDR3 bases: TGTGCCACCAGCAGAGAGATAGAGGACTTCGATTTCCAGCCCCAGCATTTT.